Presented here are 21 T cell receptor beta chains from one specimen sequenced in a study of T cells in narcolepsy. Clones were sequenced by immunoSEQ multiplex PCR, and TCRdb holds only the in-frame ones, with some missing. The table records over 25,000 clones, under 85% of them present only once. The sequenced sample consisted of memory (CD45RA-) CD4+ T cells from blood. These receptor sequences come from a human donor in good health.

This chain joins TRBV11-2 and TRBJ1-3, with D unclear. CDR1 and CDR2 (germline): SGHAT, FQNNGV. The CDR3 runs to 14 residues. V was shortened by 3 bases and J by 1 base, with 7 bases between the two germline ends. The CDR3 region is CASSFTRSGNTIYF. The CDR3 nucleotides read TGTGCCAGCAGCTTTACGAGGTCTGGAAACACCATATATTTT.

This sequence joins TRBV30 and TRBJ2-1, with D maybe TRBD2 (5 bases). This CDR3 is 13 amino acids long. V was shortened by 2 bases and J by 2 bases, with 7 bases between the two germline ends. Germline CDR1 reads GTSNPN; CDR2 reads SVGIG (reference sequence). The DNA of the CDR3 is TGTGCCTGGAGTCCCGGGACCTACAATGAGCAGTTCTTC. Translated, it gives CAWSPGTYNEQFF.

This sequence joins TRBV4-1 and TRBJ1-4; a weak D match, TRBD1 (6 bases). Germline assignment: CDR1 MGHRA and CDR2 YSYEKL. V was cut by 0 bases and J by 8 bases, with 13 bases left in between. The CDR3 spans 15 residues. CDR3 protein: CASSQEGAGVEKLFF. CDR3 DNA sequence: TGCGCCAGCAGCCAAGAGGGCGCAGGGGTAGAAAAACTGTTTTTT.

The V and J genes are TRBV7-9 and TRBJ1-4; 10 bases line up with TRBD1. Trimming cost V 5 bases and J 8 bases; bases outside gene matches: 8. Germline assignment: CDR1 SEHNR and CDR2 FQNEAQ (reference sequence). The length of the CDR3 is 15 residues. The CDR3 DNA reads TGTGCCAGCAGCCTAGGGGGACAGGGGTACGAAAAACTGTTTTTT. It codes for CASSLGGQGYEKLFF.

This clone qualifies as medium-sized. CDR3 sequence: CASSPASGQGSYNEQFF. CDR3 in DNA: TGTGCCAGCAGCCCCGCTTCGGGACAGGGTTCCTACAATGAGCAGTTCTTC. The chain links TRBV7-6 to TRBJ2-1; TRBD1 agrees at 9 bases. Germline trimming cut 5 bases from V and 1 base from J; bases unmatched to any gene: 9. Germline V gene data show CDR1 as SGHVS and CDR2 as FNYEAQ. This CDR3 contains 17 residues.

The chain is built from TRBV5-6 and TRBJ2-7; 8 bases match TRBD2. Germline values: CDR1 SGHDT, CDR2 YYEEEE. The CDR3 is 18 residues long. Losses at the gene ends were 1 base for V and 2 bases for J; bases not matched to a gene: 14. The CDR3 sequence is CASSLYSPSGSFPYEQYF. The CDR3 nucleotides read TGTGCCAGCAGCTTGTACAGCCCCAGCGGGAGTTTTCCCTACGAGCAGTACTTC.

The J gene is TRBJ1-1, the V gene TRBV28, with a possible D match to TRBD1 (6 bases). Trimming left V 2 bases short and J 6 bases short, with 19 bases between. CDR3 size: 16 residues. The germline V gene encodes CDR1 MDHEN and CDR2 SYDVKM. The CDR3 loop reads CASSLGGALVIAEAFF. The CDR3 nucleotides are TGTGCCAGCAGTTTAGGGGGCGCATTGGTAATCGCTGAAGCTTTCTTT.

V is TRBV7-2 and J is TRBJ2-7; a possible D gene is TRBD2 (7 bases). CDR1 and CDR2 (germline): SGHTA, FQGNSA. V shed 2 bases and J shed 2 bases, with 16 bases lying between them. The CDR3 loop spans 16 amino acids. DNA for the CDR3: TGTGCCAGCAGCTTAAAGGGAGGGCGGGACACCTACGAGCAGTACTTC. As protein: CASSLKGGRDTYEQYF.

This chain joins TRBV5-1 and TRBJ2-4; TRBD2 might be the D (5 bases). This CDR3 is 16 amino acids long. Germline values: CDR1 SGHRS, CDR2 YFSETQ. V lost 5 bases to trimming and J lost 3 bases, with 18 bases between them. In nucleotides, the CDR3 is TGCGCCAGCAGGTCGGGGAGTGATTTGGACAAAAACATTCAGTACTTC. It yields the protein CASRSGSDLDKNIQYF.

This rearrangement joins TRBV9 to TRBJ1-1; maybe TRBD1 (6 bases). The CDR3 totals 12 residues. The V end was cut by 4 bases, the J end by 11 bases, with 15 bases between. The germline CDR1 and CDR2 sequences are SGDLS and YYNGEE. CDR3 sequence reads: CASSPGGGSAFF. The CDR3 nucleotides are TGTGCCAGCAGCCCAGGCGGGGGCTCGGCTTTCTTT.

The chain couples TRBV5-1 to TRBJ2-5; either TRBD1 or TRBD2 may supply D (5 bases each). Germline V lookup: CDR1 SGHRS, CDR2 YFSETQ. The CDR3 covers 17 residues. V was trimmed by 3 bases and J by 5 bases, leaving 23 bases between them. CDR3 sequence reads: CASSWDVPSSLGETQYF. The CDR3 DNA follows: TGCGCCAGCAGCTGGGACGTTCCTAGTTCCCTGGGGGAGACCCAGTACTTC.

V is TRBV18 and J is TRBJ1-1; 12 bases fit TRBD1. The ends lost 2 bases at V and 1 base at J; junction bases unmatched: 5. The germline CDR1 and CDR2 sequences are KGHSH and LQKENI. The CDR3 runs 17 residues. The CDR3 spells CASSPGTGGSWNTEAFF. CDR3 sequence (DNA): TGTGCCAGCTCACCAGGGACAGGGGGCTCTTGGAACACTGAAGCTTTCTTT.

This clone was seen once. The chain carries TRBV5-1 and TRBJ2-7; D is possibly TRBD1 or TRBD2 (6 bases each). The length of the CDR3 is 15 residues. The germline gives CDR1 SGHRS, CDR2 YFSETQ. Trimming cost V 0 bases and J 6 bases, with 16 bases left between them. Written as DNA, the CDR3 is TGCGCCAGCAGCTTGGATTCGGGGGCGTCTGGCGAGCAGTACTTC. It codes for CASSLDSGASGEQYF.

The CDR3 DNA follows: TGTGCCAGCAGTGTAAGCATAAATCAGCCCCAGCATTTT. Its translation is CASSVSINQPQHF. This chain connects TRBV2 to TRBJ1-5; D is undetermined. The V gene lost 4 bases and the J gene lost 4 bases, with 8 bases spanning the gap. This CDR3 is 13 amino acids long. Per the germline V gene, CDR1 is SNHLY and CDR2 is FYNNEI.

Only one count was recorded for this clone. This sequence joins TRBV5-5 and TRBJ2-2, with 13 bases lining up with TRBD2. This CDR3 contains 18 residues. Germline CDR1 and CDR2: SGHKS and YYEKEE (reference sequence). V was pared by 0 bases and J by 7 bases, with 9 bases of the junction left unmatched. The DNA of the CDR3 is TGTGCCAGCAGCTTGGACGGACTAGCGGGAGTAATGGGCGGGGAGCTGTTTTTT. Residues: CASSLDGLAGVMGGELFF.

The chain is built from TRBV11-2 and TRBJ2-2; D perhaps matches TRBD2 (6 bases). Per the germline V gene, CDR1 is SGHAT and CDR2 is FQNNGV. The ends were cut back, 4 bases at V and 1 base at J, with 10 bases in the middle. This CDR3 region has 15 residues. As DNA, the CDR3 is TGTGCCAGCAGCTCCCGACTAGTGAACACCGGGGAGCTGTTTTTT. It is translated as CASSSRLVNTGELFF.

This clone is a singleton in its sample. This sequence joins TRBV7-3 and TRBJ2-2; 13 positions agree with TRBD2. The CDR3 has 16 residues. From germline, CDR1 is SGHTA and CDR2 FQGTGA. J lost 5 bases, V lost 5 bases, and 5 bases had no gene match. DNA for the CDR3: TGTGCCAGCAGCCTTCGGACTAGCGGGAGAACCGGGGAGCTGTTTTTT. This codes for CASSLRTSGRTGELFF. The full variable domain, with the rest looked up from reference TRBV7-3 and TRBJ2-2, is GAGVSQTPSNKVTEKGKYVELRCDPISGHTALYWYRQSLGQGPEFLIYFQGTGAADDSGLPNDRFFAVRPEGSVSTLKIQRTERGDSAVYLCASSLRTSGRTGELFFGEGSRLTVL.

The chain joins TRBV7-7 to TRBJ2-1, with TRBD2 identical over 7 bases. Germline trimming cut 5 bases from V and 15 bases from J; bases unmatched to any gene: 13. Germline V gives CDR1 SSHAT, CDR2 FNYEAQ (reference sequence). This CDR3 is 13 amino acids long. The CDR3 DNA is TGTGCCAGCAGCCCGAAGGGAGGGACTAAGGTGTTCTTC. It specifies CASSPKGGTKVFF. Using reference TRBV7-7 and TRBJ2-1 for the parts outside the CDR3, the full variable domain is GAGVSQSPRYKVTKRGQDVTLRCDPISSHATLYWYQQALGQGPEFLTYFNYEAQPDKSGLPSDRFSAERPEGSISTLTIQRTEQRDSAMYRCASSPKGGTKVFFGPGTRLTVL.

The chain combines TRBV27 with TRBJ1-2; 7 bases fit TRBD1. Germline V gives CDR1 MNHEY, CDR2 SMNVEV (reference sequence). With V trimmed by 7 bases and J by 5 bases, 7 bases remained unmatched. The CDR3 spans 13 residues. In nucleotides, the CDR3 is TGTGCCAGCAAACTGGGGACAGAATATGGCTACACCTTC. Its translation: CASKLGTEYGYTF.

The V call is TRBV6-8, the J call TRBJ2-3; D is perhaps TRBD2 (6 bases). CDR1 is MNHGY, CDR2 SAAAGT, per germline. The CDR3 extends over 14 amino acids. Trimming shortened V by 8 bases and J by 5 bases, and 17 bases separated the two germline ends. The CDR3 loop reads CASGEAGSVDTQYF. DNA for the CDR3: TGTGCCAGCGGCGAGGCGGGAAGTGTAGATACGCAGTATTTT.

CDR3 sequence: CASSLGRQTNTEAFF. CDR3 nucleotides: TGTGCCAGCAGCTTAGGACGCCAAACTAACACTGAAGCTTTCTTT. The J gene is TRBJ1-1, the V gene TRBV11-2, with no clear D. The CDR3 runs to 15 residues. Trimming left V 1 base short and J 2 bases short, with 11 bases between. Germline CDR1 is SGHAT and CDR2 is FQNNGV.